These T cell receptor beta chains were read from a single sample in a study of T cells in Graves' hyperthyroidism and ophthalmopathy. TCRdb re-called the multiplex PCR reads through MiXCR, storing one row per CDR3 protein. The sample includes about 400,000 distinct CDR3 sequences, approximately 15% of them seen just once. Sequencing was carried out using blood. The receptors were sampled from a woman aged 18-29 years with Graves' hyperthyroidism that later progressed to Graves' ophthalmopathy. CDR3s include the opening cysteine and the closing phenylalanine or tryptophan. D genes are given only for firm matches. Size tells how often a clone was seen (once, few, many) or the class of an expanded clone, and some rows leave it out.

CASSITGMRWVTEAFF TGTGCCAGCAGTATTACAGGGATGAGATGGGTCACTGAAGCTTTCTTT TRBJ1-1 NA many TRBV28
CSARGYNEQFF TGCAGTGCTAGAGGGTACAATGAGCAGTTCTTC TRBJ2-1 NA NA TRBV20-1
CASRKGLADIQETQYF TGTGCCAGCAGGAAGGGACTAGCGGATATCCAAGAGACCCAGTACTTC TRBJ2-5 TRBD2 NA TRBV28
CASSLAGLAGANEQFF TGTGCCAGCAGTTTAGCCGGACTAGCGGGAGCCAATGAGCAGTTCTTC TRBJ2-1 TRBD2 NA TRBV27
CSARYLAGDSYNEQFF TGCAGTGCTAGATACCTAGCGGGGGACTCCTACAATGAGCAGTTCTTC TRBJ2-1 TRBD2 many TRBV20-1
CASSPRLSGRIETQYF TGTGCCAGCAGCCCGCGCCTCAGCGGGAGAATTGAGACCCAGTACTTC TRBJ2-5 TRBD2 few TRBV11-2
CASSYETSGNEQFF TGTGCCAGCAGTTATGAGACTAGCGGCAATGAGCAGTTCTTC TRBJ2-1 TRBD2 many TRBV6-1
CASSPSTSGRPYNEQFF TGTGCCAGCAGTCCTAGTACTAGCGGGAGGCCCTACAATGAGCAGTTCTTC TRBJ2-1 TRBD2 many TRBV27
CASSFSAGGPTGELFF TGTGCCAGCAGCTTCTCAGCGGGAGGCCCCACCGGGGAGCTGTTTTTT TRBJ2-2 TRBD2 NA TRBV7-2
CASSRRQVNTEAFF TGTGCCAGCAGTCGACGACAGGTGAACACTGAAGCTTTCTTT TRBJ1-1 NA many TRBV6-1
CASSLYGGPQSPNTEAFF TGTGCCAGCAGCTTGTACGGGGGCCCTCAAAGCCCGAACACTGAAGCTTTCTTT TRBJ1-1 NA many TRBV5-6
CASLRASEETQYF TGTGCCAGCTTAAGGGCTAGCGAGGAGACCCAGTACTTC TRBJ2-5 NA NA TRBV7-9
CASSLTDEQYF TGTGCCAGCAGCCTCACGGACGAGCAGTACTTC TRBJ2-7 NA many TRBV5-6
CASSGLAGSYNEQFF TGTGCCAGCAGTGGACTAGCGGGATCCTACAATGAGCAGTTCTTC TRBJ2-1 TRBD2 many TRBV2
CSAPDRNTEAFF TGCAGTGCTCCCGACAGGAACACTGAAGCTTTCTTT TRBJ1-1 NA many TRBV20-1
CSARDLRQSYEQYF TGCAGTGCTAGAGATCTTAGACAGTCCTACGAGCAGTACTTC TRBJ2-7 NA many TRBV20-1
CASWGQYSNQPQHF TGTGCCAGCTGGGGACAATATAGCAATCAGCCCCAGCATTTT TRBJ1-5 NA few TRBV6-9
CAINRGVHEKLFF TGTGCCATAAACAGGGGGGTGCATGAAAAACTGTTTTTT TRBJ1-4 TRBD1 many TRBV2
CASSSRTSGRDEQFF TGTGCCAGCAGCTCCAGGACTAGCGGTCGGGATGAGCAGTTCTTC TRBJ2-1 TRBD2 many TRBV6-2/TRBV6-3